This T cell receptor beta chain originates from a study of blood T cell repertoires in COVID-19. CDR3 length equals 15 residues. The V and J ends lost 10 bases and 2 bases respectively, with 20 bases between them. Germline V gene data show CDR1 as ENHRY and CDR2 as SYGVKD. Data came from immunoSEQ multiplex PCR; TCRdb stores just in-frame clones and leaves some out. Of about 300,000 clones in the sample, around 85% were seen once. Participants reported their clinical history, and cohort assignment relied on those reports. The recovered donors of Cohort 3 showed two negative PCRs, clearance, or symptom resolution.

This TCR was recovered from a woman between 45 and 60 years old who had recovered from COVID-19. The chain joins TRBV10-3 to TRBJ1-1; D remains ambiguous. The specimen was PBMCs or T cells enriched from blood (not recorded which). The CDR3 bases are TGTGCCACGAGAGGGCATGGGGTAGGAAACACTGAAGCTTTCTTT. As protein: CATRGHGVGNTEAFF.